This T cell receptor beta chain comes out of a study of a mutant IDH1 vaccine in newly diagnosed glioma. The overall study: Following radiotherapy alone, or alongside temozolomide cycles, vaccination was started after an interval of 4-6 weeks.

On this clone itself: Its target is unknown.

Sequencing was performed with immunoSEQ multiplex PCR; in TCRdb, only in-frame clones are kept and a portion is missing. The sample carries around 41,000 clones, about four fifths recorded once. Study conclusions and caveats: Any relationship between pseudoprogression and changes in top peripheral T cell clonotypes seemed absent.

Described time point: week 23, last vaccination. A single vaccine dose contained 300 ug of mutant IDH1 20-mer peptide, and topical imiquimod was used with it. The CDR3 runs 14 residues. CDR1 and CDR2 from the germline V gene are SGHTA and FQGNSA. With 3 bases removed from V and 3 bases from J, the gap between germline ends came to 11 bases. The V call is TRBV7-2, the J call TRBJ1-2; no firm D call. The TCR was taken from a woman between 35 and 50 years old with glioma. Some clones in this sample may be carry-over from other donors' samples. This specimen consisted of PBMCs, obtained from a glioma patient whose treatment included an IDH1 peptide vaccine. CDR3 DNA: TGTGCCAGCAGCTTGTTCGACGGGGACTATGGCTACACCTTC. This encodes CASSLFDGDYGYTF.